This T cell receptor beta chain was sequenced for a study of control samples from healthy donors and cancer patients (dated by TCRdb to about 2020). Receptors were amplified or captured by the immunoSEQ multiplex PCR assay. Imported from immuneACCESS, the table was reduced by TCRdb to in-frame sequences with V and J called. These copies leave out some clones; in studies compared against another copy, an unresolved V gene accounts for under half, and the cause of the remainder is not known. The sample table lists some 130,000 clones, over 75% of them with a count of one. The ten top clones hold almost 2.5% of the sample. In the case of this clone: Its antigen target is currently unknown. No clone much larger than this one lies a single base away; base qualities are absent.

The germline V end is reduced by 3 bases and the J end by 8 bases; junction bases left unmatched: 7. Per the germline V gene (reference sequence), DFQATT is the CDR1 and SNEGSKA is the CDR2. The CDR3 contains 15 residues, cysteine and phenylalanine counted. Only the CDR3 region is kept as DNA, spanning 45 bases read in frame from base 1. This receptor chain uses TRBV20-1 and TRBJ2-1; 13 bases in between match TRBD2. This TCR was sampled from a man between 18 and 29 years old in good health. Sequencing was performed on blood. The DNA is TGCAGTGCTAGTCGCCGACTAGCGGGAGGTTATGAGCAGTTCTTC. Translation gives CSASRRLAGGYEQFF.